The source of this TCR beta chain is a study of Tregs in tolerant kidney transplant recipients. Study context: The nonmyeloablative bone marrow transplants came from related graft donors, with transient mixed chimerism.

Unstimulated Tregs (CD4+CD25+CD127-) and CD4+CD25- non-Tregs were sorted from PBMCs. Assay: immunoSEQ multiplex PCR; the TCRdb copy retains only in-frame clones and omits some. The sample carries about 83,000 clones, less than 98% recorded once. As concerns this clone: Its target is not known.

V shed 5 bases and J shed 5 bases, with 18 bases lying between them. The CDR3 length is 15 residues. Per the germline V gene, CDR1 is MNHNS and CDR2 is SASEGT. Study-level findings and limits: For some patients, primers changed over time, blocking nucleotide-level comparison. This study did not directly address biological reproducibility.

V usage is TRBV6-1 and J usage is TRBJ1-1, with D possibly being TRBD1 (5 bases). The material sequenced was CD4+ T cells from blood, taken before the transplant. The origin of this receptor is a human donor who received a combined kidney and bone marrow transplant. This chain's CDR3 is CASSRRQISGTEAFF. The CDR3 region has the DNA TGTGCCAGCAGTAGGCGACAGATCTCCGGAACTGAAGCTTTCTTT.